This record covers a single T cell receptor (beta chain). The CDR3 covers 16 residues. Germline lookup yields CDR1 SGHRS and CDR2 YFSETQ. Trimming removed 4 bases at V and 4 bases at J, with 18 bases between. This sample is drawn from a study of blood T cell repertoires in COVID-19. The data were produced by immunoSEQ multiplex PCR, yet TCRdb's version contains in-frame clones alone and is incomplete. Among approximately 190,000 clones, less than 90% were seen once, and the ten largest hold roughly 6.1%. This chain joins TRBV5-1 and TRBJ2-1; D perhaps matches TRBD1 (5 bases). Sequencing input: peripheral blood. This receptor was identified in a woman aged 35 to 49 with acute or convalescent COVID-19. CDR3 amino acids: CASSPTPQTAYNEQFF. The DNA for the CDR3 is TGCGCCAGCAGCCCAACCCCCCAGACAGCTTACAATGAGCAGTTCTTC.